A single sample is the source of the 13 T cell receptor beta chains below, sequenced in a study of T cell responses to AZD1222 COVID-19 vaccine (TCRdb year 2021). The time point label, read with the paper, signifies: baseline before first vaccination. The treatment or condition label, as the study defines it: meningococcal conjugate vaccine given as trial control. Receptor libraries were prepared by the immunoSEQ multiplex PCR assay. Drawn from immuneACCESS, this table holds only the in-frame rearrangements with V and J called that TCRdb kept. Clones are partly lost; checked studies trace under half to an unresolved V gene and leave the rest unexplained. This sample comprises around 100,000 clones, 70% to 90% of them detected only once. Clones ranked in the top ten supply around 4.4% of the sample. Sample: peripheral blood, taken on day 0 of MenACWY control vaccination. The origin of the receptors is an adult in good health.

This clone has only one observation. The CDR3 loop reads CASSSNRVGDEKLFF. The CDR3 coding sequence is TGTGCCAGCAGCTCTAATAGGGTAGGCGATGAAAAACTGTTTTTT. This chain joins TRBV7-9 and TRBJ1-4; no clear D gene. Germline values: CDR1 SEHNR, CDR2 FQNEAQ (reference sequence). Trimming pared 4 bases from V and 6 bases from J, leaving 15 bases between. This CDR3 spans 15 amino acids.

The CDR3 DNA follows: TGTGCCAGCAGCTTGTCGCAGGGGGAAGGCAGCTATGGCTACACCTTC. It codes for CASSLSQGEGSYGYTF. The gene calls are TRBV11-2 and TRBJ1-2; 7 nucleotides line up with TRBD1. The length of the CDR3 is 16 residues. V dropped 3 bases and J dropped 4; count of bases not matched to a gene: 11. Per germline, CDR1 SGHAT and CDR2 FQNNGV.

For this clone: Other DNA sequences in the same sample also yield this CDR3. The V and J genes are TRBV5-5 and TRBJ1-1; no clear D. V was cut by 2 bases and J by 1 base, with 6 bases left in between. Germline CDR1 SGHKS, CDR2 YYEKEE (reference sequence). The CDR3 contains 13 residues. This CDR3 is CASSLWENTEAFF. The CDR3, as DNA: TGTGCCAGCAGCTTATGGGAGAACACTGAAGCTTTCTTT.

J is TRBJ2-7 and V is TRBV29-1; 7 bases agree with TRBD2. The germline V gene encodes CDR1 SQVTM and CDR2 ANQGSEA. This CDR3 region has 12 residues. The DNA for the CDR3 is TGCCTTAGCGGGCCTCTCTCCTACGAGCAGTACTTC. This encodes CLSGPLSYEQYF.

CDR3: CASSMSSGQGIHEQYF. Written as DNA, the CDR3 is TGTGCCAGTAGTATGTCCTCGGGACAGGGGATCCACGAGCAGTACTTC. The genes are TRBV19 and TRBJ2-7; 10 nucleotides agree with TRBD1. Germline CDR1 is LNHDA and CDR2 is SQIVND (reference sequence). The J segment lost 5 bases and the V segment lost 3 bases, leaving 10 bases of the junction unmatched. This CDR3 spans 16 amino acids.

V usage is TRBV5-1 and J usage is TRBJ2-5; D remains ambiguous. CDR3 length: 11 amino acids. The germline CDR1 and CDR2 sequences are SGHRS and YFSETQ. The germline V and J ends were trimmed by 5 bases and 5 bases, with 7 bases remaining between them. CDR3 loop: CASRMGETQYF. The CDR3 DNA is TGCGCCAGCAGAATGGGTGAGACCCAGTACTTC.

Remarks on this clone: Other DNA sequences in the same sample also yield this CDR3. The V gene is TRBV12-3 or TRBV12-4, the J gene TRBJ2-7; D call uncertain. The V gene lost 0 bases and the J gene lost 0 bases, with 3 bases spanning the gap. This CDR3 contains 13 residues. CDR3 nucleotide sequence: TGTGCCAGCAGTTTAGCCCTCTCCTACGAGCAGTACTTC. Translation gives CASSLALSYEQYF.

This chain joins TRBV30 and TRBJ1-1, with 7 bases matching TRBD1. V lost 7 bases and J lost 1; bases outside the gene matches: 9. The CDR3 runs 14 residues. CDR1 is GTSNPN, CDR2 SVGIG, per germline (reference sequence). CDR3 nucleotide sequence: TGTGCCTCCAGGGGGGGACTAAGGAACACTGAAGCTTTCTTT. Translation: CASRGGLRNTEAFF.

This clone was seen a single time. V and J are TRBV18 and TRBJ1-1; a weak D match, TRBD1 (5 bases). V was shortened by 8 bases and J by 3 bases, with 13 bases between the two germline ends. From germline, CDR1 is KGHSH and CDR2 LQKENI. CDR3 length: 13 residues. CDR3 coding DNA: TGTGCCAGCGGGACGAGAGGGGACACTGAAGCTTTCTTT. As protein: CASGTRGDTEAFF.

The chain combines TRBV19 with TRBJ2-6; 9 nucleotides agree with TRBD1. This CDR3 has 16 residues. The germline gives CDR1 LNHDA, CDR2 SQIVND (reference sequence). V shed 6 bases, J shed 1 base, and the junction held 4 bases outside the gene matches. The CDR3 here is CASSRDRESGANVLTF. The CDR3 DNA reads as TGTGCCAGTAGCCGGGACAGGGAGTCTGGGGCCAACGTCCTGACTTTC.

This chain joins TRBV4-3 and TRBJ2-7, with D maybe TRBD1 (6 bases). Germline-derived CDR1 and CDR2 are LGHNA and YSLEER. The V gene lost 0 bases and the J gene lost 3 bases, with 18 bases spanning the gap. The CDR3 covers 17 residues. CDR3 residues: CASSQDGADRAVYEQYF. The CDR3 DNA sequence: TGCGCCAGCAGCCAAGATGGGGCGGACAGAGCCGTCTACGAGCAGTACTTC.

The CDR3 here is CASSYLRSEQFF. The CDR3 region has the DNA TGTGCCAGCAGTTACCTCAGAAGTGAGCAGTTCTTC. This sequence joins TRBV6-2 or TRBV6-3 and TRBJ2-1; D is undetermined. The CDR3 runs 12 residues. Germline V gene sequence: CDR1 MNHEY, CDR2 SVGEGT. Deletions cut 2 bases from V and 9 bases from J, with 8 bases between.

As concerns this clone: The same CDR3 arises from other DNA sequences in this sample as well. The V and J genes are TRBV3-1 (or the pseudogene TRBV3-2) and TRBJ1-5; unclear D gene. Germline CDR1 is LGHDT and CDR2 is YNNKEL (reference sequence). Trimming pared 0 bases from V and 2 bases from J, leaving 8 bases between. The CDR3 length is 15 residues. Written as DNA, the CDR3 is TGTGCCAGCAGCCAAGATACTACGGGCAATCAGCCCCAGCATTTT. Protein product: CASSQDTTGNQPQHF.